This T cell receptor (beta chain) was recorded in a study of T cell responses to AZD1222 COVID-19 vaccine. This clone was observed once. Its specificity is unknown. General study points: The sample set comprised mostly white British donors with more females, and clonal diversity was possibly underestimated. Regions left unmutated in variants are reportedly the target of nearly half of spike-specific TCRs.

After removal of 8 bases from V and 8 bases from J, the junction contained 5 bases not matched to a gene. Germline CDR1 MNHEY, CDR2 SVGAGI. This CDR3 has 12 residues. TCRdb's copy holds only in-frame clones and misses some; the assay was immunoSEQ multiplex PCR. The data hold around 110,000 clones, with roughly 85% observed a single time. This receptor was obtained from an adult in good health. This specimen was peripheral blood, taken on day 0 of MenACWY control vaccination. This chain joins TRBV6-5 and TRBJ2-1; TRBD1 aligns across 8 bases. The CDR3 here is CASETGADEQFF. CDR3 DNA sequence: TGTGCCAGCGAGACAGGGGCGGATGAGCAGTTCTTC.